This TCR beta chain appears in the sequencing data of a study of CD8+ T cells in alopecia areata. Extracted RNA was reverse transcribed into cDNA, the sequencing template. The protocol was immunoSEQ multiplex PCR, while the TCRdb copy is restricted to in-frame clones and leaves out a portion. The data show roughly 150,000 clones, 55% seen once. CDR1 and CDR2 from the germline V gene are SEHNR and FQNEAQ (reference sequence). V dropped 3 bases and J dropped 4 bases, with 11 bases sitting between them. The CDR3 sequence is 14 residues long. Cell sorting was applied to PBMCs, and CD4+ and CD8+ T cells were collected. Notes on this clone: Its matching antigen is unknown.

Study results and caveats: Among the cells sequenced in scalp samples are also the resident alphabeta T cells of normal skin. Affected scalp, especially in alopecia totalis/universalis, had a higher clonality than normal scalp did. TCRs were shared less clearly across patients than in mice, possibly for HLA-related reasons.

The receptor was derived from a human donor in good health. The chain carries TRBV7-9 and TRBJ2-3; D may be TRBD2 (5 bases). Sequencing was performed on CD4+ T cells sorted from blood. The CDR3 sequence is CASSFSEAADTQYF. CDR3 coding DNA: TGTGCCAGCAGCTTTAGCGAAGCCGCAGATACGCAGTATTTT.